This T cell receptor (beta chain) was documented in a study of blood T cell repertoires in COVID-19. Study-wide context: Sources were T cells, B-cell-depleted T cells, or PBMCs; the material itself was cDNA or gDNA.

In the study's own analysis: Reference gene primer amplification gave estimated nucleated cell counts. Assay used: immunoSEQ multiplex PCR; TCRdb lists only in-frame clones, some missing. The DNA was the basis for D and trimming; V, J and clone size are from that table. This table has approximately 200,000 clones, around nine tenths appearing once. CDR3 length: 13 amino acids. V was cut by 3 bases and J by 2 bases, with 8 bases left in between. Germline CDR1 KGHSH, CDR2 LQKENI. The clonotype was recovered from an older woman with acute or convalescent COVID-19. This rearrangement joins TRBV18 to TRBJ2-7, with D possibly matching TRBD1 (6 bases). Specimen: peripheral blood. Written as DNA, the CDR3 is TGTGCCAGCTCACCGGGACAAACCTACGAGCAGTACTTC. Translation: CASSPGQTYEQYF.